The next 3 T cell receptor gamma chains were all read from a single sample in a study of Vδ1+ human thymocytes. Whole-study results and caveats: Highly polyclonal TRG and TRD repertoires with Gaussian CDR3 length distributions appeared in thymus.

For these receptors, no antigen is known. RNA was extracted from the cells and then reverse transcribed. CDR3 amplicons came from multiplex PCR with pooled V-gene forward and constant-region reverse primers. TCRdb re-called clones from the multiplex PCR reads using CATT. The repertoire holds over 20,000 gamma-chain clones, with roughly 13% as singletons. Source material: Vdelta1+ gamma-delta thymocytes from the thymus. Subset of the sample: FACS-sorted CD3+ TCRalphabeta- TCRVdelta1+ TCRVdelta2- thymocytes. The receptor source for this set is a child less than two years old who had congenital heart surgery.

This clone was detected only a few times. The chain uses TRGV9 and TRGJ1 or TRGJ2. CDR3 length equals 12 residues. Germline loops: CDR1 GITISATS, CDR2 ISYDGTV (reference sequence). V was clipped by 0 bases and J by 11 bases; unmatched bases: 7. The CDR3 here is CALWEVRAEKLF. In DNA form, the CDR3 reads TGTGCCTTGTGGGAGGTGCGCGCTGAGAAACTCTTT.

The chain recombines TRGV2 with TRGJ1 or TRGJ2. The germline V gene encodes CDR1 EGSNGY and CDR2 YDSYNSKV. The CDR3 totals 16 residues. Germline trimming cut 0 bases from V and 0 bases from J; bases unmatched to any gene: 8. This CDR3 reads CATWDGPTTNYYKKLF. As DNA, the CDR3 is TGTGCCACCTGGGACGGGCCTACAACGAATTATTATAAGAAACTCTTT.

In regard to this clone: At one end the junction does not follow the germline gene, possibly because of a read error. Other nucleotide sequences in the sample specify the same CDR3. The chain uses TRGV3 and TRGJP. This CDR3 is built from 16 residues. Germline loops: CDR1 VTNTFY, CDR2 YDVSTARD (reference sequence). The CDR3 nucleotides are TGTGCCACCTGGGAATCGCAAGAGTTGGGCAAAAAAATAAAGGTATTT. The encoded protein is CATWESQELGKKIKVF.